Following are 8 T cell receptor beta chains from one sample sequenced in a study of cytomegalovirus exposure and HLA in healthy donors. Clones were sequenced by immunoSEQ multiplex PCR, and TCRdb holds only the in-frame ones, with some missing. This sample has roughly 200,000 clones; about nine tenths occur once, and the top ten carry approximately 7.7%. Sequenced material: PBMCs. These receptors were taken from a man younger than 45 in good health and CMV-seropositive.

This chain joins TRBV11-2 and TRBJ2-7; TRBD1 might be the D (6 bases). Germline lookup yields CDR1 SGHAT and CDR2 FQNNGV. Trimming shortened V by 0 bases and J by 3 bases, and 9 bases separated the two germline ends. The CDR3 contains 14 residues. Here the CDR3 reads CASSLDLQGYEQYF. CDR3 sequence (DNA): TGTGCCAGCAGCTTAGATCTACAGGGCTACGAGCAGTACTTC.

This chain links TRBV28 with TRBJ2-3; no clear D gene. Trimming stripped 5 bases from V and 2 bases from J, with 5 bases between. In germline, CDR1 is MDHEN, CDR2 SYDVKM. The CDR3 is 12 amino acids. CDR3 in amino acids: CASSPDTDTQYF. The CDR3 DNA reads TGTGCCAGCAGTCCAGACACAGATACGCAGTATTTT.

The chain has TRBV19 and TRBJ2-1; 7 bases are shared with TRBD1. Germline loops: CDR1 LNHDA, CDR2 SQIVND (reference sequence). J gave up 6 bases and V 3 bases, and 5 bases lay outside the gene matches. The CDR3 totals 14 residues. The CDR3 sequence is CASSMGRGPNEQFF. In nucleotides, the CDR3 is TGTGCCAGTAGTATGGGTAGGGGGCCCAATGAGCAGTTCTTC.

The chain combines TRBV19 with TRBJ1-1; D is unresolved. CDR1 and CDR2 from the germline V gene are LNHDA and SQIVND (reference sequence). The CDR3 totals 11 residues. Trimming left V 11 bases short and J 4 bases short, with 11 bases between. CDR3 sequence: CAASSGTEAFF. The DNA for the CDR3 is TGTGCCGCCAGTAGTGGCACTGAAGCTTTCTTT.

The V and J genes are TRBV6-5 and TRBJ2-7, with TRBD1 matching over 7 bases. This CDR3 has 12 residues. Trimming at V came to 8 bases and at J to 4 bases, leaving 5 bases not matched to a gene. In germline, CDR1 is MNHEY, CDR2 SVGAGI. CDR3: CASGTALYEQYF. CDR3 nucleotides: TGTGCCAGCGGGACAGCTCTTTACGAGCAGTACTTC.

This sequence joins TRBV18 and TRBJ1-5, with no clear D. This CDR3 spans 13 amino acids. Germline CDR1 and CDR2: KGHSH and LQKENI. V was clipped by 3 bases and J by 4 bases, with 7 bases between them. This CDR3 is CASSPAGNQPQHF. CDR3 coding DNA: TGTGCCAGCTCACCGGCCGGAAATCAGCCCCAGCATTTT.

J is TRBJ2-7 and V is TRBV28; 9 bases match TRBD1. V lost 6 bases and J lost 6; bases outside the gene matches: 12. The CDR3 runs 15 residues. CDR1 is MDHEN and CDR2 is SYDVKM in the germline V gene. CDR3 in amino acids: CASRGEGQGESEQYF. CDR3 nucleotide sequence: TGTGCCAGCAGGGGGGAGGGACAGGGCGAATCCGAGCAGTACTTC.

The CDR3 sequence: CASSTGLNTEAFF. Written as DNA, the CDR3 is TGTGCCAGCAGTACCGGTTTGAACACTGAAGCTTTCTTT. The rearrangement uses TRBV7-3 and TRBJ1-1, with D hard to call. V lost 6 bases and J 0 bases, leaving 8 bases between the germline ends. The CDR3 has 13 residues. Per germline, CDR1 SGHTA and CDR2 FQGTGA.